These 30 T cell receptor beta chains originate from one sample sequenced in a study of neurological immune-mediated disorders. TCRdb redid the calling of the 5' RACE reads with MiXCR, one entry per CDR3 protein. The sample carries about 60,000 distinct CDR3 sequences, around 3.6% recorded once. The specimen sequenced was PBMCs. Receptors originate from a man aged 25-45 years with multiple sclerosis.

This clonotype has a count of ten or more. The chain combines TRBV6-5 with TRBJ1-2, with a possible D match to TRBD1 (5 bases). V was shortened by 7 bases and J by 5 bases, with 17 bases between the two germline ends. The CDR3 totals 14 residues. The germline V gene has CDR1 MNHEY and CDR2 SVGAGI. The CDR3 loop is CASTPLGTWYGYTF. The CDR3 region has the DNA TGTGCCAGCACCCCGCTTGGGACGTGGTATGGCTACACCTTC.

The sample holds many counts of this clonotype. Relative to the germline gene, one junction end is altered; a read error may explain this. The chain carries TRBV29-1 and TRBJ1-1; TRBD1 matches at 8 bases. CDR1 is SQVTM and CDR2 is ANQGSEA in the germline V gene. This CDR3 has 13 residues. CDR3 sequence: CSVEDRQGAEAFF. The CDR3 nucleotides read TGCAGCGTTGAAGATCGCCAGGGGGCTGAGGCTTTCTTT.

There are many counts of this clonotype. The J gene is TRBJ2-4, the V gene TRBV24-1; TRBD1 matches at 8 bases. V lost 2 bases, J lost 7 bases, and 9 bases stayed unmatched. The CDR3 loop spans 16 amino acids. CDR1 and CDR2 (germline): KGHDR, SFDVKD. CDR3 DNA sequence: TGTGCCACCAGTGATTGGGTGCGACAGGGGTCGAACATTCAGTACTTC. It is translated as CATSDWVRQGSNIQYF.

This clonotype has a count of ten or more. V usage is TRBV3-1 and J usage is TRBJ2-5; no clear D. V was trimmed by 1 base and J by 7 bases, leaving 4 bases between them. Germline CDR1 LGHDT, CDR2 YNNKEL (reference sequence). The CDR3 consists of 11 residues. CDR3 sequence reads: CASSQGGTQYF. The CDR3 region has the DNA TGTGCCAGCAGCCAAGGAGGGACCCAGTACTTC.

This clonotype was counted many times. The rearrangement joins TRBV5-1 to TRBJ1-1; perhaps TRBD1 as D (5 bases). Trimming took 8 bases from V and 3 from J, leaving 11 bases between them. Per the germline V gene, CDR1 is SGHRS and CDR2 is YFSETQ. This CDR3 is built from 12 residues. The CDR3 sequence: CASSQQDTEAFF. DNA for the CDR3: TGCGCCAGTTCCCAACAGGACACTGAAGCTTTCTTT.

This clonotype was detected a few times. As DNA, the CDR3 is TGTGCCAGCAGTTACTCTTGGGGGAGGGCCGGGAATGAGCAGTTCTTC. Protein product: CASSYSWGRAGNEQFF. V gene TRBV6-6 combines with J gene TRBJ2-1, with 7 bases matching TRBD2. CDR1 and CDR2 from the germline V gene are MNHNY and SVGAGI (reference sequence). Trimming cost V 0 bases and J 7 bases; bases outside gene matches: 9. This CDR3 contains 16 residues.

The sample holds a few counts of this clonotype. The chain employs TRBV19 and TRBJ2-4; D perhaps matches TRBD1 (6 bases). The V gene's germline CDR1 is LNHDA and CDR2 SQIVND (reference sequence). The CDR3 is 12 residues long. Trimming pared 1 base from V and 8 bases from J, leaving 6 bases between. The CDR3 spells CASSIAGDIQYF. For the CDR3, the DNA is TGTGCCAGTAGTATAGCAGGGGACATTCAGTACTTC.

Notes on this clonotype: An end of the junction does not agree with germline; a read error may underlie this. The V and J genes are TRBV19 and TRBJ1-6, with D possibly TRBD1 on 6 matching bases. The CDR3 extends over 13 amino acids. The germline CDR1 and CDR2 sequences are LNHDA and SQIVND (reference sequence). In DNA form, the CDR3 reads TGTGCCAGTAACAGGCAGGGGAATTCACCCCTCAACTTT. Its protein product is CASNRQGNSPLNF.

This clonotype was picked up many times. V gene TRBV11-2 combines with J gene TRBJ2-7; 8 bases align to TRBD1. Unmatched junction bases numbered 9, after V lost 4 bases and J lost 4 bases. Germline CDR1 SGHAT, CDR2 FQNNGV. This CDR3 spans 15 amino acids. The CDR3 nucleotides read TGTGCCAGCAGCTACGTGGACAGGGAAGCGTACGAGCAGTACTTC. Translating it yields CASSYVDREAYEQYF.

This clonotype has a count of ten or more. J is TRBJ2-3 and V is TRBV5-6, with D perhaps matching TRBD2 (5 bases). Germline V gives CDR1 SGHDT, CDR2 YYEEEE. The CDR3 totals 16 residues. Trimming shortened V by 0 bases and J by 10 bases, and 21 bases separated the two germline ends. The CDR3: CASSLVGLAAEVAQYF. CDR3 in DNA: TGTGCCAGCAGCTTGGTTGGACTTGCCGCGGAGGTAGCGCAGTATTTT. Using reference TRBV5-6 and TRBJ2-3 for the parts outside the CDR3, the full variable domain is DAGVTQSPTHLIKTRGQQVTLRCSPKSGHDTVSWYQQALGQGPQFIFQYYEEEERQRGNFPDRFSGHQFPNYSSELNVNALLLGDSALYLCASSLVGLAAEVAQYFGPGTRLTVL.

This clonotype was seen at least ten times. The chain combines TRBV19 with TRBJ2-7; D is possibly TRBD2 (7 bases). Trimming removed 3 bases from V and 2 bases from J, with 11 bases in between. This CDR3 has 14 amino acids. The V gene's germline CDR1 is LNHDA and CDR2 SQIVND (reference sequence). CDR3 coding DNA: TGTGCCAGTAGTATCAGGGGACTACCCTACGAGCAGTACTTC. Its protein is CASSIRGLPYEQYF.

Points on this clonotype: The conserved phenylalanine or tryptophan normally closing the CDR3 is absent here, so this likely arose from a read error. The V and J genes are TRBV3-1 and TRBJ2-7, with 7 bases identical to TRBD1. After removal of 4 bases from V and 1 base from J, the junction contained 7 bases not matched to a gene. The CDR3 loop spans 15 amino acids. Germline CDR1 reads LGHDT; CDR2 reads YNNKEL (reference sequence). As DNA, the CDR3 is TGTGCCAGCAGCCCAAGGCCGACAGGGTCCTACGAGCAGTACATA. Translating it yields CASSPRPTGSYEQYI.

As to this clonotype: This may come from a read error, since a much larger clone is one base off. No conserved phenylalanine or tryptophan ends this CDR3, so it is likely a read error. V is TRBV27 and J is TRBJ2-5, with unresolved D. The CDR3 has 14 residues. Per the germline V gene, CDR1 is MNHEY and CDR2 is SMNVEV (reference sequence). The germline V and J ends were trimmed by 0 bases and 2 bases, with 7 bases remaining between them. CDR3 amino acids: CASSLSRKQETQYC. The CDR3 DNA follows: TGTGCCAGCAGTTTATCACGGAAGCAAGAGACCCAGTACTGC.

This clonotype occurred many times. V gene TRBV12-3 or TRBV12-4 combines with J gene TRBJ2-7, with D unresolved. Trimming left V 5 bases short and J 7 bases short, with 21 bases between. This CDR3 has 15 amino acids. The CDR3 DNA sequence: TGTGCCAGCAGTCCCGCCGGGCCTATACGAGAGGAGCAGTACTTC. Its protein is CASSPAGPIREEQYF.

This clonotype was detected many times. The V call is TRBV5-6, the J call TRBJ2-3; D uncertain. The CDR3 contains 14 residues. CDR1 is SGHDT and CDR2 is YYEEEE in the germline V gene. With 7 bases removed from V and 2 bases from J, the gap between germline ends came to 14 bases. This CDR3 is CASAWAANTDTQYF. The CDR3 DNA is TGTGCCAGCGCATGGGCGGCGAACACAGATACGCAGTATTTT.

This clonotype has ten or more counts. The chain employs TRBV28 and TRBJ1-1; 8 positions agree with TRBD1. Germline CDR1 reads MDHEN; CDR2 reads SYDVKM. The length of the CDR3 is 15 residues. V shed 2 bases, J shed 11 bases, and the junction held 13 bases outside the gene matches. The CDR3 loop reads CASSLPNLQGDGAFF. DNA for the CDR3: TGTGCCAGCAGTTTACCTAATTTACAGGGGGATGGGGCTTTCTTT.

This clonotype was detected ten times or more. The CDR3 sequence is CASTGAGAPNYGYTF. The CDR3 nucleotides read TGTGCCAGCACCGGGGCAGGCGCCCCTAACTATGGCTACACCTTC. The chain is built from TRBV28 and TRBJ1-2; D perhaps matches TRBD1 (5 bases). CDR1 and CDR2 from the germline V gene are MDHEN and SYDVKM. The V and J ends lost 7 bases and 0 bases respectively, with 15 bases between them. This CDR3 region has 15 residues.

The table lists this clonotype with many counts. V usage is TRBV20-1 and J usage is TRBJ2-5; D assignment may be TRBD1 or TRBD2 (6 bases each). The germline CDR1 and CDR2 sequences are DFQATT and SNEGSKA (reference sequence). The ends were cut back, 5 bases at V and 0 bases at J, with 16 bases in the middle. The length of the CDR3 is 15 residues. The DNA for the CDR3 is TGCAGTGCTGGGTCGTCGGGGGCTTACCAAGAGACCCAGTACTTC. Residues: CSAGSSGAYQETQYF.

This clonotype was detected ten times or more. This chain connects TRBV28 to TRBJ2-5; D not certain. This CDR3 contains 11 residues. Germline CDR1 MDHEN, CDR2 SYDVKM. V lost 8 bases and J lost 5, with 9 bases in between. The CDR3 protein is CASLVRETQYF. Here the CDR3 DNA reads TGTGCCAGCCTCGTACGGGAGACCCAGTACTTC.

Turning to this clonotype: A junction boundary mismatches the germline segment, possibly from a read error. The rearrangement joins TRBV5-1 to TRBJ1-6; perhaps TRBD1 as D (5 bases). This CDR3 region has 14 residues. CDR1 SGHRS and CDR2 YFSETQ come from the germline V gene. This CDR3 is CASSSSSGQRPLHF. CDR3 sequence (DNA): TGCGCCAGCAGCTCTTCTTCGGGGCAAAGACCCCTACACTTT.

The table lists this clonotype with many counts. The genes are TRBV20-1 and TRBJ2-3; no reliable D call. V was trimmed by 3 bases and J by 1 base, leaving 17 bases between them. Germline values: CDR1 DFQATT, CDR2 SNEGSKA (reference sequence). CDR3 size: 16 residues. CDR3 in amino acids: CSARVPTGHGTDTQYF. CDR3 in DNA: TGCAGTGCTAGGGTTCCGACTGGCCATGGCACAGATACGCAGTATTTT.

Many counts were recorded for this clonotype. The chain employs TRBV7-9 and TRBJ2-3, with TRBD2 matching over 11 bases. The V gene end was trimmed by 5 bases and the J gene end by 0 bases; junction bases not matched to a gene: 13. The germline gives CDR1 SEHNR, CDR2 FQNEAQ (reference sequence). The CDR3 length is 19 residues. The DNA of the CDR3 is TGTGCCAGCAGCCGCCGGGCTAGCGGGGGGACCGCTAGCACAGATACGCAGTATTTT. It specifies CASSRRASGGTASTDTQYF.

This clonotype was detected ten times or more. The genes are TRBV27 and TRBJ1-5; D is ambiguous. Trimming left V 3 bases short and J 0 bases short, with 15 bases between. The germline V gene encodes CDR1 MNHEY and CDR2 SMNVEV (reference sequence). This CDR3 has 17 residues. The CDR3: CASSFQTPSISNQPQHF. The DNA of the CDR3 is TGTGCCAGCAGTTTTCAGACCCCTAGTATTAGCAATCAGCCCCAGCATTTT.

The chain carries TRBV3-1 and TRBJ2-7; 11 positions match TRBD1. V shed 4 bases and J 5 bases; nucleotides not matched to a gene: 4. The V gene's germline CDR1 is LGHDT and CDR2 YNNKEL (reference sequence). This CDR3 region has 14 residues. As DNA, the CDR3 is TGTGCCAGCAGCCCTTGGACAGGGGGCGACGAGCAGTACTTC. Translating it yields CASSPWTGGDEQYF.

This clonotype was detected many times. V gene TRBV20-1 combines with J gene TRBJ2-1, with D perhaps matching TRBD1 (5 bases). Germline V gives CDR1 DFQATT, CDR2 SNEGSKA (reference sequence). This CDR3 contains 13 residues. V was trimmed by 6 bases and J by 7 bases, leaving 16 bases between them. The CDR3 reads CSAPLQGANEQFF. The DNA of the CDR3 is TGCAGTGCCCCCCTCCAGGGCGCAAATGAGCAGTTCTTC.

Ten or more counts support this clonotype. The CDR3 reads CASSLRSTSGGIGADTQYF. The CDR3 nucleotides are TGTGCCAGCAGCTTAAGGTCGACTAGCGGGGGGATTGGGGCAGATACGCAGTATTTT. The chain recombines TRBV7-2 with TRBJ2-3; 13 nucleotides agree with TRBD2. This CDR3 has 19 amino acids. Germline-derived CDR1 and CDR2 are SGHTA and FQGNSA. V shed 2 bases, J shed 4 bases, and the junction held 12 bases outside the gene matches.

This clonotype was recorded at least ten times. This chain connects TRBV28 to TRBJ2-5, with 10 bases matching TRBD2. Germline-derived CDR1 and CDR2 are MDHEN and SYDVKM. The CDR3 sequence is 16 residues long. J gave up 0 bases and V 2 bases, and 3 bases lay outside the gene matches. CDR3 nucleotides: TGTGCCAGCAGTTTAAGGACTAGCGGATACCAAGAGACCCAGTACTTC. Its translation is CASSLRTSGYQETQYF.

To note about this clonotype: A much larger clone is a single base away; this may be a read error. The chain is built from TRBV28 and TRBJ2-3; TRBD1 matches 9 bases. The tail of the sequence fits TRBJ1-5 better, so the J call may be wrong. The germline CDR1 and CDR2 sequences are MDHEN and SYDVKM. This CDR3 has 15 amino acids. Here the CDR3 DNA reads TGTGCCAGCACCTACAGGGGGCAAGGCACAGATACGCAGCATTTT. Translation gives CASTYRGQGTDTQHF.

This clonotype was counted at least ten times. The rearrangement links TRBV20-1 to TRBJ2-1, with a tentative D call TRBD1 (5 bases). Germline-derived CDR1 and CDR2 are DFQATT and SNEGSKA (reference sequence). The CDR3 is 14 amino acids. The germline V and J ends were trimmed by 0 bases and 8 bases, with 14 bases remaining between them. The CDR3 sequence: CSARDPTGRDEQFF. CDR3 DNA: TGCAGTGCTAGAGATCCAACAGGTCGGGATGAGCAGTTCTTC.

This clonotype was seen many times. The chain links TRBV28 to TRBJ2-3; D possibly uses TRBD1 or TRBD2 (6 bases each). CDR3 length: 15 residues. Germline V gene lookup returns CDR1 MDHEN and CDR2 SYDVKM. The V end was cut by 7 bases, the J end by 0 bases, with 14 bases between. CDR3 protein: CASTPGEASTDTQYF. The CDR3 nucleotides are TGTGCCAGCACCCCAGGGGAGGCTAGCACAGATACGCAGTATTTT. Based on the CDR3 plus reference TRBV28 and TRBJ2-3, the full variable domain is DVKVTQSSRYLVKRTGEKVFLECVQDMDHENMFWYRQDPGLGLRLIYFSYDVKMKEKGDIPEGYSVSREKKERFSLILESASTNQTSMYLCASTPGEASTDTQYFGPGTRLTVL.